Following are 28 T cell receptor beta chains from one sample sequenced in a study of blood T cell repertoires in COVID-19. The method was immunoSEQ multiplex PCR; TCRdb's version includes in-frame clones alone and lacks a portion of them. The sample shows about 270,000 clones, more than 85% of them seen only once. The sequenced sample was PBMCs or T cells enriched from blood (not recorded which). Every receptor here comes from a man aged 35 to 55 who had been exposed to COVID-19.

The chain is built from TRBV5-6 and TRBJ1-1; D is perhaps TRBD1 (6 bases). Germline V gene data show CDR1 as SGHDT and CDR2 as YYEEEE. Trimming left V 0 bases short and J 5 bases short, with 11 bases between. This CDR3 spans 14 amino acids. CDR3 sequence reads: CASSLGGRGTEAFF. CDR3 DNA: TGTGCCAGCAGCTTGGGGGGGCGAGGGACTGAAGCTTTCTTT.

The rearrangement joins TRBV6-1 to TRBJ1-1; possibly TRBD1 for D (6 bases). The CDR3 is 15 amino acids. Trimming removed 0 bases at V and 0 bases at J, with 8 bases between. CDR1 is MNHNS and CDR2 is SASEGT in the germline V gene. In nucleotides, the CDR3 is TGTGCCAGCAGTGAAGCGACAGGAATGAACACTGAAGCTTTCTTT. It is translated as CASSEATGMNTEAFF.

The rearrangement links TRBV5-1 to TRBJ2-5; TRBD2 is a possible D gene (5 bases). CDR3 length equals 14 residues. Germline V lookup: CDR1 SGHRS, CDR2 YFSETQ. V lost 2 bases to trimming and J lost 5 bases, with 13 bases between them. DNA of the CDR3: TGCGCCAGCAGCTTAAAGGAGGATGGGGAGACCCAGTACTTC. Amino acid sequence: CASSLKEDGETQYF.

V and J are TRBV28 and TRBJ2-7; D not certain. Trimming took off 8 bases at V and 4 bases at J, with 9 bases between the two ends. This CDR3 region has 11 residues. Germline CDR1 is MDHEN and CDR2 is SYDVKM. CDR3 nucleotides: TGTGCCAGCTTTGGGCCGTACGAGCAGTACTTC. Translating it yields CASFGPYEQYF.

The rearrangement links TRBV27 to TRBJ1-2, with 7 bases lining up with TRBD1. V was clipped by 6 bases and J by 1 base; unmatched bases: 11. Germline CDR1 and CDR2: MNHEY and SMNVEV (reference sequence). This CDR3 has 16 residues. The CDR3 DNA reads as TGTGCCAGCAGCCGATACCCCGGGGACAGTAACTATGGCTACACCTTC. This translates into CASSRYPGDSNYGYTF.

The chain employs TRBV18 and TRBJ2-5; perhaps TRBD1 as D (6 bases). Trimming took off 3 bases at V and 3 bases at J, with 8 bases between the two ends. The CDR3 is made up of 13 amino acids. From germline, CDR1 is KGHSH and CDR2 LQKENI. CDR3 nucleotide sequence: TGTGCCAGCTCACCCCGGGACAAAGAGACCCAGTACTTC. Amino acids: CASSPRDKETQYF.

The V call is TRBV6-2 or TRBV6-3, the J call TRBJ2-2; D possibly corresponds to TRBD1 (5 bases). The CDR3 extends over 13 amino acids. Between the trimmed V and J ends, which lost 6 bases and 8 bases, there was a span of 13 bases. Germline-derived CDR1 and CDR2 are MNHEY and SVGEGT. DNA of the CDR3: TGTGCCAGCAGCGGACAACCAGGGGGGGAGCTGTTTTTT. Residues: CASSGQPGGELFF.

As DNA, the CDR3 is TGTGCCTGGAGTGTAATGCGGGGATACGAGCAGTACTTC. Translated: CAWSVMRGYEQYF. The chain couples TRBV30 to TRBJ2-7, with TRBD2 as a possible D gene (6 bases). The length of the CDR3 is 13 residues. Germline loops: CDR1 GTSNPN, CDR2 SVGIG (reference sequence). V shed 0 bases and J shed 4 bases, with 10 bases lying between them.

This chain joins TRBV7-9 and TRBJ2-1; D unresolved. The CDR3 contains 11 residues. V was pared by 2 bases and J by 9 bases, with 5 bases between. Germline-derived CDR1 and CDR2 are SEHNR and FQNEAQ (reference sequence). The CDR3: CASSLSFEQFF. CDR3 nucleotides: TGTGCCAGCAGCTTATCGTTTGAGCAGTTCTTC. Combining the CDR3 with reference TRBV7-9 and TRBJ2-1 gives the whole variable domain DTGVSQNPRHKITKRGQNVTFRCDPISEHNRLYWYRQTLGQGPEFLTYFQNEAQLEKSRLLSDRFSAERPKGSFSTLEIQRTEQGDSAMYLCASSLSFEQFFGPGTRLTVL.

The chain is built from TRBV18 and TRBJ1-1; 8 bases line up with TRBD1. CDR3 length: 14 residues. V shed 5 bases and J 7 bases; nucleotides not matched to a gene: 9. The germline CDR1 and CDR2 sequences are KGHSH and LQKENI. The CDR3 region is CASSYRQGPLEAFF. CDR3 nucleotides: TGTGCCAGCTCATACAGACAGGGGCCGCTTGAAGCTTTCTTT.

The chain uses TRBV19 and TRBJ2-2, with D tentatively TRBD2 (5 bases). CDR3 length: 13 residues. Trimming stripped 7 bases from V and 6 bases from J, with 12 bases between. The germline CDR1 and CDR2 sequences are LNHDA and SQIVND (reference sequence). The CDR3 here is CASTPVSAGELFF. CDR3 DNA: TGTGCCAGTACCCCCGTTAGCGCCGGGGAGCTGTTTTTT.

This chain uses TRBV30 with TRBJ2-1, with D tentatively TRBD2 (5 bases). CDR1 and CDR2 (germline): GTSNPN, SVGIG (reference sequence). The CDR3 runs to 12 residues. The germline V and J ends were trimmed by 3 bases and 9 bases, with 12 bases remaining between them. The CDR3 DNA reads TGTGCCTGGAGCCCGGACTTCAGTGAGCAGTTCTTC. Residues: CAWSPDFSEQFF.

The chain carries TRBV9 and TRBJ1-5; perhaps TRBD1 as D (6 bases). Trimming took 4 bases from V and 6 from J, leaving 20 bases between them. Per germline, CDR1 SGDLS and CDR2 YYNGEE. The length of the CDR3 is 16 residues. The CDR3 is CASSPGVGLGGQPQHF. In DNA, the CDR3 is TGTGCCAGCAGCCCCGGGGTCGGGTTAGGGGGTCAGCCCCAGCATTTT. The whole variable domain, remainder taken from reference TRBV9 and TRBJ1-5, is DSGVTQTPKHLITATGQRVTLRCSPRSGDLSVYWYQQSLDQGLQFLIQYYNGEERAKGNILERFSAQQFPDLHSELNLSSLELGDSALYFCASSPGVGLGGQPQHFGDGTRLSIL.

This clone has just one count. This rearrangement joins TRBV5-4 to TRBJ1-2; D is perhaps TRBD1 (5 bases). Germline assignment: CDR1 SGHNT and CDR2 YYREEE (reference sequence). Trimming took 4 bases from V and 4 from J, leaving 14 bases between them. The CDR3 extends over 14 amino acids. The CDR3 region has the DNA TGTGCCAGCAGCAAATTGACAGAATCCTATGGCTACACCTTC. Amino acid sequence: CASSKLTESYGYTF.

Only one count was recorded for this clone. V usage is TRBV7-9 and J usage is TRBJ2-3, with D possibly being TRBD2 (6 bases). In germline, CDR1 is SEHNR, CDR2 FQNEAQ (reference sequence). V lost 1 base and J 2 bases, leaving 16 bases between the germline ends. The CDR3 covers 17 residues. The CDR3 loop is CASSLGGWVADTDTQYF. The DNA for the CDR3 is TGTGCCAGCAGCTTAGGCGGGTGGGTAGCGGACACAGATACGCAGTATTTT.

The rearrangement uses TRBV11-2 and TRBJ1-2; perhaps TRBD1 as D (6 bases). The CDR3 is 14 residues long. V lost 0 bases, J lost 5 bases, and 10 bases lay in between. Looked up from germline, CDR1 is SGHAT and CDR2 is FQNNGV. The CDR3 is CASSLEQGDYGYTF. The CDR3 bases are TGTGCCAGCAGCTTAGAACAGGGAGATTATGGCTACACCTTC. Full variable domain (missing parts from reference TRBV11-2 and TRBJ1-2): EAGVAQSPRYKIIEKRQSVAFWCNPISGHATLYWYQQILGQGPKLLIQFQNNGVVDDSQLPKDRFSAERLKGVDSTLKIQPAKLEDSAVYLCASSLEQGDYGYTFGSGTRLTVV.

The V and J genes are TRBV11-1 and TRBJ1-5; unclear D gene. The V and J ends lost 2 bases and 7 bases respectively, with 12 bases between them. Per germline, CDR1 SGHAT and CDR2 FQDESV (reference sequence). The CDR3 runs 14 residues. The CDR3 DNA reads as TGTGCCAGCAGCTTAAACGGGGTTAACCAGCCCCAGCATTTT. It is translated as CASSLNGVNQPQHF.

The chain carries TRBV4-1 and TRBJ1-3, with 7 bases fitting TRBD1. The germline V gene has CDR1 MGHRA and CDR2 YSYEKL. V was clipped by 4 bases and J by 4 bases; unmatched bases: 13. The CDR3 runs 17 residues. CDR3 in amino acids: CASSPWDGAGGGNTIYF. The CDR3 coding sequence is TGCGCCAGCAGCCCTTGGGACGGGGCAGGGGGAGGAAACACCATATATTTT.

The rearrangement links TRBV11-2 to TRBJ1-2; D may be TRBD1 (6 bases). Deletions cut 5 bases from V and 8 bases from J, with 15 bases between. The CDR3 length is 13 residues. Germline CDR1 reads SGHAT; CDR2 reads FQNNGV. CDR3 nucleotides: TGTGCCAGCAGCCCCACAGGGTGGGAAGGCTACACCTTC. Translation gives CASSPTGWEGYTF.

V and J are TRBV7-9 and TRBJ2-1; 11 bases match TRBD2. V was pared by 5 bases and J by 5 bases, with 17 bases of the junction left unmatched. The CDR3 length is 19 residues. The germline V gene has CDR1 SEHNR and CDR2 FQNEAQ (reference sequence). CDR3 coding DNA: TGTGCCAGCAGCCCCTTGGCACCCTTACTAGCGGGAGAAGACAATGAGCAGTTCTTC. It translates to CASSPLAPLLAGEDNEQFF.

The V and J genes are TRBV24-1 and TRBJ1-5; TRBD1 matches 9 bases. Germline CDR1 and CDR2: KGHDR and SFDVKD. The trim removed 2 bases at V and 3 bases at J, leaving 13 bases unmatched. CDR3 size: 19 residues. CDR3 region: CATSDSLSLQGALNQPQHF. The CDR3 DNA sequence: TGTGCCACCAGTGATTCCCTTAGTTTACAGGGGGCCCTCAATCAGCCCCAGCATTTT.

The chain couples TRBV6-5 to TRBJ1-1, with no clear D. The CDR3 runs 11 residues. In germline, CDR1 is MNHEY, CDR2 SVGAGI. V was clipped by 6 bases and J by 7 bases, with 9 bases between them. CDR3 amino acids: CASSRHVEAFF. DNA for the CDR3: TGTGCCAGCAGCAGACACGTTGAAGCTTTCTTT.

CDR3 nucleotides: TGTGCCAGCAGGAGGGTAGAGACCCAGTACTTC. This sequence encodes CASRRVETQYF. V gene TRBV28 combines with J gene TRBJ2-5; perhaps TRBD2 as D (5 bases). The germline CDR1 and CDR2 sequences are MDHEN and SYDVKM. The CDR3 runs 11 residues. Trimming took off 6 bases at V and 4 bases at J, with 6 bases between the two ends.

This clone was seen a single time. The genes are TRBV3-1 (or the pseudogene TRBV3-2) and TRBJ1-1; no clear D. Germline V lookup: CDR1 LGHDT, CDR2 YNNKEL (reference sequence). The CDR3 is made up of 13 amino acids. V shed 4 bases and J shed 2 bases, with 8 bases lying between them. In DNA form, the CDR3 reads TGTGCCAGCAGCCTCAACAGCAACACTGAAGCTTTCTTT. Protein product: CASSLNSNTEAFF.

The V gene is TRBV7-8, the J gene TRBJ2-1; the D gene is possibly TRBD1 (5 bases). The CDR3 sequence is 15 residues long. In germline, CDR1 is SGHVS, CDR2 FQNEAQ. V dropped 6 bases and J dropped 4 bases, with 16 bases sitting between them. The CDR3 DNA reads TGTGCCAGCAGTCCTAGACAGACCTATTACAATGAGCAGTTCTTC. This sequence encodes CASSPRQTYYNEQFF.

This chain uses TRBV18 with TRBJ2-5; perhaps TRBD2 as D (7 bases). CDR3 length equals 15 residues. Germline V gene lookup returns CDR1 KGHSH and CDR2 LQKENI. The V end was cut by 3 bases, the J end by 2 bases, with 13 bases between. CDR3 protein: CASSPGGLPQETQYF. Here the CDR3 DNA reads TGTGCCAGCTCACCGGGGGGGCTCCCACAAGAGACCCAGTACTTC.

This chain's CDR3 is CTSSQGLAGALEQYF. The CDR3 DNA is TGCACCAGCAGCCAGGGGCTAGCGGGAGCTCTCGAGCAGTACTTC. The chain couples TRBV1 to TRBJ2-7; the DNA was not compared with TRBD2, the D call given in the table. TRBV1 is designated a pseudogene. The CDR3 spans 15 residues.

This clone was seen only once. The chain links TRBV5-1 to TRBJ2-3, with 10 bases matching TRBD2. Trimming took 2 bases from V and 3 from J; bases not matched to a gene: 12. Per the germline V gene, CDR1 is SGHRS and CDR2 is YFSETQ. This CDR3 is built from 18 residues. The CDR3 DNA follows: TGCGCCAGCAGCTTCTTGCGGACTAGCGGCCCAAGGACAGATACGCAGTATTTT. It specifies CASSFLRTSGPRTDTQYF.